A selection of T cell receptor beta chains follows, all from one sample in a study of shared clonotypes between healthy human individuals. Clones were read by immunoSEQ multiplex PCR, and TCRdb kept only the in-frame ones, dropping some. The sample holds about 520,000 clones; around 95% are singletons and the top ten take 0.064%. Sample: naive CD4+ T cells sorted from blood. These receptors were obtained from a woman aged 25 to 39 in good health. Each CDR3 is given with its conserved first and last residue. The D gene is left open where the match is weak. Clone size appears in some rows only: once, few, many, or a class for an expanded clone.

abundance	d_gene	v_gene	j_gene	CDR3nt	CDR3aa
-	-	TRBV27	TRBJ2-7	TGTGCCAGCAGTCCTAGGGGACGAGGTGAGGAGCAGTACTTC	CASSPRGRGEEQYF
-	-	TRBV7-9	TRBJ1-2	TGTGCCAGCAGCTTAGGGGGCTCTTCAGGGAATGGCTACACCTTC	CASSLGGSSGNGYTF
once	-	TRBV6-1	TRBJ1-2	TGTGCCAGCAGTGAAATAGGGCTCGGGGGCGCCTATGGCTACACCTTC	CASSEIGLGGAYGYTF
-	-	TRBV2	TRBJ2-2	TGTGCCAGCAGTGAATGGCCCCCGAACACCGGGGAGCTGTTTTTT	CASSEWPPNTGELFF
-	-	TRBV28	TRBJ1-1	TGTGCCAGCAGTTTATCCCGGCGGGAAGCTTTCTTT	CASSLSRREAFF
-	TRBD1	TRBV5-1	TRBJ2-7	TGCGCCAGCAGCGCAGCTTCCGGGACAGGGCAGCACGAGCAGTACTTC	CASSAASGTGQHEQYF
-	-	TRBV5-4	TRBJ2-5	TGTGCCAGCAGCTCCTCCGGGACAGTGGGGAGGGAGACCCAGTACTTC	CASSSSGTVGRETQYF
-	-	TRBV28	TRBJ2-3	TGTGCCAGCAGTTTAGAGGGGATGGGGGATACGCAGTATTTT	CASSLEGMGDTQYF
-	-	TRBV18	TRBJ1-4	TGTGCCAGCTCACCTAGGGTCGGCAGCGAGGACGAAAAACTGTTTTTT	CASSPRVGSEDEKLFF
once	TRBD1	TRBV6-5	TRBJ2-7	TGTGCCAGCAGTCTCCGGGACAGGAGCGAGCAGTACTTC	CASSLRDRSEQYF
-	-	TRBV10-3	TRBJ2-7	TGTGCCATCGGATCGGAAGTTTACGAGCAGTACTTC	CAIGSEVYEQYF
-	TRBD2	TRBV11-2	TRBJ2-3	TGTGCCAGCAGCTTAAAACTAGCGGGAGAAGCAGATACGCAGTATTTT	CASSLKLAGEADTQYF
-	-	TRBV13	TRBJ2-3	TGTGCCAGCAGCTTAGGCCTGAGCGGGCTCGATACGCAGTATTTT	CASSLGLSGLDTQYF
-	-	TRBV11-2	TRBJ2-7	TGTGCCAGCAGCTTAGCTGGGACTGAGCAGTACTTC	CASSLAGTEQYF
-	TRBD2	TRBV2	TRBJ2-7	TGTGCCAGCAGTGGAGGACTAGCGGCCTACGAGCAGTACTTC	CASSGGLAAYEQYF
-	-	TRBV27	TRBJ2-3	TGTGCCAGCAGTTTCGGCCAGTTCACAGATACGCAGTATTTT	CASSFGQFTDTQYF
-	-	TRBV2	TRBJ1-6	TGTGCCAGCAGTGGACAGGCCGGCGGTTCACCCCTCCACTTT	CASSGQAGGSPLHF